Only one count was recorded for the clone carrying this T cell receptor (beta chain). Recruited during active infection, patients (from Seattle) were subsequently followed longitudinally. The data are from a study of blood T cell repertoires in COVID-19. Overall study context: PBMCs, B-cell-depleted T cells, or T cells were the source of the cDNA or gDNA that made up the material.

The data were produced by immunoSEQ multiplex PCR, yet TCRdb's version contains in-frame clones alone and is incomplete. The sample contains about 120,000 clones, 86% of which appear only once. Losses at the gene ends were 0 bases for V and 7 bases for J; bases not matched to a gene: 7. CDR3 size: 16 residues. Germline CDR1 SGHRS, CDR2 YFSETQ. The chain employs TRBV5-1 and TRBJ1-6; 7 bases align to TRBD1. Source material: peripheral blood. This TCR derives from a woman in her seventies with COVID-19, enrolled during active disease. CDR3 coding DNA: TGCGCCAGCAGCTTGGATCCGGGACAGCTAAATTCACCCCTCCACTTT. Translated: CASSLDPGQLNSPLHF.